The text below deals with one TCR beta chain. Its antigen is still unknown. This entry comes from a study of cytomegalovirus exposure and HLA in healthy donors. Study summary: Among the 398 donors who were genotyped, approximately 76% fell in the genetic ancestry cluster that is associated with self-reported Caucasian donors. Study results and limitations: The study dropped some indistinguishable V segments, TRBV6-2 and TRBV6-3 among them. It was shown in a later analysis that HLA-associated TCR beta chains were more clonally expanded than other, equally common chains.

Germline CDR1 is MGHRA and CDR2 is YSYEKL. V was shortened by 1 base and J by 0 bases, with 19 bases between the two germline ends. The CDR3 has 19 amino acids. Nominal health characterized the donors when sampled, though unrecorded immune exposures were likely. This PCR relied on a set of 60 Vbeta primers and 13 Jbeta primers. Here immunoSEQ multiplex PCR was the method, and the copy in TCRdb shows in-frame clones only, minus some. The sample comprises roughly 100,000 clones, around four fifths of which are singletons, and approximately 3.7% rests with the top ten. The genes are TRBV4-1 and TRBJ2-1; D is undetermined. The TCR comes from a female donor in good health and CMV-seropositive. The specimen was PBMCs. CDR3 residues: CASSQAVSSAESSYNEQFF. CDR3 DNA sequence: TGCGCCAGCAGCCAAGCGGTTTCGAGTGCGGAGAGCTCCTACAATGAGCAGTTCTTC.